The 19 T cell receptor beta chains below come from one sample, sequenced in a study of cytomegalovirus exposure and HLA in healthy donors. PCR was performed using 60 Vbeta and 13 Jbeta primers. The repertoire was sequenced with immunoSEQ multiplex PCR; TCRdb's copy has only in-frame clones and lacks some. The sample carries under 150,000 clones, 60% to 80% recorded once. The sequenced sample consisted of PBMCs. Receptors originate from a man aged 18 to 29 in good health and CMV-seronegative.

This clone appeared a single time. The DNA for the CDR3 is TGTGCCAGCAGTGACCTTGTGCAGTTCTTC. This sequence encodes CASSDLVQFF. V gene TRBV2 combines with J gene TRBJ2-1; D gene unclear. V was clipped by 3 bases and J by 12 bases, with 6 bases between them. The CDR3 is 10 amino acids. The germline gives CDR1 SNHLY, CDR2 FYNNEI.

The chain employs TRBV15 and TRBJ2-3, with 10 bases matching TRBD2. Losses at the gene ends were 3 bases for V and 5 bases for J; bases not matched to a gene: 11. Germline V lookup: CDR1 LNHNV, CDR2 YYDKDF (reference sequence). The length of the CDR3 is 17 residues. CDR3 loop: CATSSEWGKRGGDTQYF. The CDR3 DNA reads TGTGCCACCAGCAGTGAGTGGGGGAAGCGGGGGGGAGATACGCAGTATTTT.

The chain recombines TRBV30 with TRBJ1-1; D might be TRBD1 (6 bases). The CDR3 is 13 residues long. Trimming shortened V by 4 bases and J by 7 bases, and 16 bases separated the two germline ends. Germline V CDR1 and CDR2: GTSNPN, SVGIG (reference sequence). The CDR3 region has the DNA TGTGCCTGGAACCCGACAGGACGGGGTGAAGCTTTCTTT. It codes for CAWNPTGRGEAFF. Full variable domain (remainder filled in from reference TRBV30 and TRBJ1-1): SQTIHQWPATLVQPVGSPLSLECTVEGTSNPNLYWYRQAAGRGLQLLFYSVGIGQISSEVPQNLSASRPQDRQFILSSKKLLLSDSGFYLCAWNPTGRGEAFFGQGTRLTVV.

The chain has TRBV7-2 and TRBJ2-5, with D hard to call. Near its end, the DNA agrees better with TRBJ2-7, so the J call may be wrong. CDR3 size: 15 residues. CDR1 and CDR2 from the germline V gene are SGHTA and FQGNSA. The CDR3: CASSLAPLPFYEQYF. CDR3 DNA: TGTGCCAGCAGCTTAGCCCCGCTCCCTTTCTACGAGCAGTACTTC.

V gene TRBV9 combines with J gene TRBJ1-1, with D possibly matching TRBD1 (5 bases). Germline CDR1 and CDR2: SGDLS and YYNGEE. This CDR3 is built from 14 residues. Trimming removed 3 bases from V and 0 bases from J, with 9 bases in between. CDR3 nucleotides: TGTGCCAGCAGCGGGGGGGGAGTGAACACTGAAGCTTTCTTT. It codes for CASSGGGVNTEAFF.

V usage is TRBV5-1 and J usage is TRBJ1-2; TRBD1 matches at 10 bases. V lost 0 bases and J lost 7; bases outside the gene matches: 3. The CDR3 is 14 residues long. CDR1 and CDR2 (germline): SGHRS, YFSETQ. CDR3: CASSLGQGAFGYTF. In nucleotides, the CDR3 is TGCGCCAGCAGCTTGGGACAGGGGGCGTTTGGCTACACCTTC. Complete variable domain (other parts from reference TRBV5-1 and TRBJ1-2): KAGVTQTPRYLIKTRGQQVTLSCSPISGHRSVSWYQQTPGQGLQFLFEYFSETQRNKGNFPGRFSGRQFSNSRSEMNVSTLELGDSALYLCASSLGQGAFGYTFGSGTRLTVV.

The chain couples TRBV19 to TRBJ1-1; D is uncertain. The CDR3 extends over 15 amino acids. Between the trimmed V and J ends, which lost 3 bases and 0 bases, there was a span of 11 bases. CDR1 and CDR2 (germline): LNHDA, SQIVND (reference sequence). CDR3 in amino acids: CASSIWGVLNTEAFF. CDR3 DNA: TGTGCCAGTAGTATTTGGGGAGTTCTGAACACTGAAGCTTTCTTT. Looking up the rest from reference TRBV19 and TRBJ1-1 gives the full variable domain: DGGITQSPKYLFRKEGQNVTLSCEQNLNHDAMYWYRQDPGQGLRLIYYSQIVNDFQKGDIAEGYSVSREKKESFPLTVTSAQKNPTAFYLCASSIWGVLNTEAFFGQGTRLTVV.

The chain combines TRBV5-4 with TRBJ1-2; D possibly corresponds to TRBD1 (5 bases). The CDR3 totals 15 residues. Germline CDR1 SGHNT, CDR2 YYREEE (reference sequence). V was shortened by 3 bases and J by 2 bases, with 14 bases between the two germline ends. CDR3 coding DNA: TGTGCCAGCAGCTCCGGGGACTCTCGAAACTATGGCTACACCTTC. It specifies CASSSGDSRNYGYTF.

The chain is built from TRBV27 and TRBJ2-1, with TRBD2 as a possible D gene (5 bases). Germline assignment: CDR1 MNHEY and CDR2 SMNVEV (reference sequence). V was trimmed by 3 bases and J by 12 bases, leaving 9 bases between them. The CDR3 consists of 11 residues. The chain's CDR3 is CASSFGERQFF. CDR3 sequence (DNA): TGTGCCAGCAGTTTCGGGGAAAGGCAGTTCTTC.

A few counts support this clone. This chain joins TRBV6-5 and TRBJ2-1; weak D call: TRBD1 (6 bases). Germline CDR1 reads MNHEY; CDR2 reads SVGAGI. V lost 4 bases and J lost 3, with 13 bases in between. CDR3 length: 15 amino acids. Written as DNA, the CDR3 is TGTGCCAGCAGTTTGGACAGAGCAAACTACAATGAGCAGTTCTTC. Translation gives CASSLDRANYNEQFF.

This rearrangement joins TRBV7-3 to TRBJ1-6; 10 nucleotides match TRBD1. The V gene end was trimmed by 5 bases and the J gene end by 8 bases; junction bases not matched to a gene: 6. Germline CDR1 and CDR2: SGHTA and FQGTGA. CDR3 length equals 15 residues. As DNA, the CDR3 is TGTGCCAGCAGCCCGATCGGGACAGGGGATTCACCCCTCCACTTT. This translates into CASSPIGTGDSPLHF. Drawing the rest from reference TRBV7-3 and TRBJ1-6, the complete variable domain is GAGVSQTPSNKVTEKGKYVELRCDPISGHTALYWYRQSLGQGPEFLIYFQGTGAADDSGLPNDRFFAVRPEGSVSTLKIQRTERGDSAVYLCASSPIGTGDSPLHFGNGTRLTVT.

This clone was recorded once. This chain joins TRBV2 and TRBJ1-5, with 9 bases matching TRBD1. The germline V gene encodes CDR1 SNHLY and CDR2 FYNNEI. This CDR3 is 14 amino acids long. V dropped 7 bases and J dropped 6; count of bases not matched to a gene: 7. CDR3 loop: CASNGQGKGQPQHF. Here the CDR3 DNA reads TGTGCCAGCAACGGACAGGGGAAGGGTCAGCCCCAGCATTTT.

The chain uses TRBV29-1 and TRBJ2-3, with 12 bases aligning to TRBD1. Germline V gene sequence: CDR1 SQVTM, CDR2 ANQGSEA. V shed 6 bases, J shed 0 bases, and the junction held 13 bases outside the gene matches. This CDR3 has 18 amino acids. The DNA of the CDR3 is TGCAGCGTGGATGGCGGGACAGGGGGCGGGAGGAGCACAGATACGCAGTATTTT. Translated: CSVDGGTGGGRSTDTQYF.

The CDR3 loop is CAIPPGSGVVDTQYF. The CDR3 bases are TGTGCCATACCGCCGGGATCAGGGGTGGTAGATACGCAGTATTTT. The rearrangement uses TRBV10-3 and TRBJ2-3, with D perhaps matching TRBD1 (6 bases). V lost 9 bases, J lost 5 bases, and 21 bases lay in between. The germline CDR1 and CDR2 sequences are ENHRY and SYGVKD. This CDR3 contains 15 residues.

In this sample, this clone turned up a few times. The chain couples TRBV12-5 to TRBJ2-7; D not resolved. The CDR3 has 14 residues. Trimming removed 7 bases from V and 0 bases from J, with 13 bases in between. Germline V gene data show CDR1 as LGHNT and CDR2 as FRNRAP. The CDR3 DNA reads TGTGCTAGTGCCTCCTTCCCGCGCTCCTACGAGCAGTACTTC. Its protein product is CASASFPRSYEQYF.

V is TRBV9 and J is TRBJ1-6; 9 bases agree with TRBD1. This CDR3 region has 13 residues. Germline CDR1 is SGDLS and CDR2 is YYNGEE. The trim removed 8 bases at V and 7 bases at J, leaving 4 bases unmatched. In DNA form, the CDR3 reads TGTGCCAGGGGACAGGGCTTAAATTCACCCCTCCACTTT. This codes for CARGQGLNSPLHF.

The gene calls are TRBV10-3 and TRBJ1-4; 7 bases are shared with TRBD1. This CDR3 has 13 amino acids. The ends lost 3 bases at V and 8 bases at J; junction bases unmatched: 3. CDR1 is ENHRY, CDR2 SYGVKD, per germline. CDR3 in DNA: TGTGCCATCAGTGAAACAGGGGTGGAAAAACTGTTTTTT. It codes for CAISETGVEKLFF.

CDR3 region: CSVEGRLYPEAFF. The CDR3 DNA is TGCAGCGTTGAAGGCCGACTCTACCCCGAAGCTTTCTTT. V gene TRBV29-1 combines with J gene TRBJ1-1; D ambiguous. Germline values: CDR1 SQVTM, CDR2 ANQGSEA. CDR3 length: 13 amino acids. With 1 base removed from V and 8 bases from J, the gap between germline ends came to 14 bases. The variable domain in full, with the rest retrieved from reference TRBV29-1 and TRBJ1-1, is SAVISQKPSRDICQRGTSLTIQCQVDSQVTMMFWYRQQPGQSLTLIATANQGSEATYESGFVIDKFPISRPNLTFSTLTVSNMSPEDSSIYLCSVEGRLYPEAFFGQGTRLTVV.

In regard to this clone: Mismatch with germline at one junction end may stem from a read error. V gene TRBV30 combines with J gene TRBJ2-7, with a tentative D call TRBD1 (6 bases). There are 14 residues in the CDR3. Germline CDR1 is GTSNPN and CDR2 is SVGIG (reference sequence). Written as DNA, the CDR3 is TGTGCCTGGAGTCGGGACACTATCTCCCACGAGCAGTACTTC. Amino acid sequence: CAWSRDTISHEQYF.